Only one count was recorded for the clone carrying this T cell receptor (beta chain). During active infection, Seattle patients enrolled and were then monitored through disease. The V gene lost 5 bases and the J gene lost 3 bases, with 10 bases spanning the gap. This CDR3 is built from 13 residues. CDR1 SQVTM and CDR2 ANQGSEA come from the germline V gene. In the authors' methods: Amplification with reference gene primers provided the estimates of nucleated cell counts. This table comes from immunoSEQ multiplex PCR, and its TCRdb copy is limited to in-frame clones, with some not included. The DNA gave D and trimming, while V, J and clone size come from that table. The sample shows tens of thousands of clones, less than 85% of them seen only once. The data stem from a study of blood T cell repertoires in COVID-19. Study information: Sites across the United States, Italy and Spain contributed samples from acute and convalescent COVID-19. In each case, the material was cDNA or gDNA derived from T cells, B-cell-depleted T cells, or PBMCs.

V is TRBV29-1 and J is TRBJ1-4; D perhaps matches TRBD1 (5 bases). Input material: peripheral blood. The sequence was obtained from a man between 65 and 80 years old with COVID-19, enrolled during active disease. The CDR3 region has the DNA TGCAGCGTTTGGCAGGGTTCTAATGAAAAACTGTTTTTT. This gives the protein CSVWQGSNEKLFF.